This note documents a single T cell receptor (beta chain) sequence. The data belong to a study of T cell changes during pregnancy in multiple sclerosis. CDR1 is LNHNV, CDR2 YYDKDF, per germline (reference sequence). V was pared by 0 bases and J by 11 bases, with 14 bases between. This CDR3 is 14 amino acids long. The table came from immunoSEQ multiplex PCR; TCRdb's copy has only in-frame clones and leaves some out. The sample records about 44,000 clones, 85% to 95% being singletons. This chain joins TRBV15 and TRBJ2-1; D call uncertain. The sequenced sample was CD4+ T cells from peripheral blood mononuclear cells, obtained in the third trimester of pregnancy. The sequence was collected from a female donor with multiple sclerosis, enrolled in a pregnancy study. The CDR3 nucleotides are TGTGCCACCAGCAGAGATATTGTCCAGGTCCAGCAGTTCTTC. Translation: CATSRDIVQVQQFF.